This T cell receptor (beta chain) was retrieved from a study of T cell repertoires in cytomegalovirus infection. Findings and caveats of the study: Frequencies of public TCR beta families were cumulated, and this identified carriers of CMV plus the relevant HLA. In two of eight donors, the top clonotype was HLA-C-restricted CMV-specific.

The sample holds many counts of this clonotype. Antigen unknown. This CDR3 contains 15 residues. The junction had 12 bases not matched to a gene; V was cut back by 6 bases and J by 5 bases. Germline-derived CDR1 and CDR2 are MNHNY and SVGAGI (reference sequence). In TCRdb, the reads were re-called with MiXCR into one record per CDR3 protein. The sample lists hundreds of thousands of distinct CDR3 sequences; approximately 7% were seen once. The chain combines TRBV6-6 with TRBJ1-2; 7 bases are shared with TRBD1. The sequencing input was PBMCs. The sequence was obtained from a human donor in good health (CMV status not recorded). Some clones in this sample may be carry-over from other donors' samples. In nucleotides, the CDR3 is TGTGCCAGCAGAATTTCAGGGGGTACTTCATATGGCTACACCTTC. Translation gives CASRISGGTSYGYTF.